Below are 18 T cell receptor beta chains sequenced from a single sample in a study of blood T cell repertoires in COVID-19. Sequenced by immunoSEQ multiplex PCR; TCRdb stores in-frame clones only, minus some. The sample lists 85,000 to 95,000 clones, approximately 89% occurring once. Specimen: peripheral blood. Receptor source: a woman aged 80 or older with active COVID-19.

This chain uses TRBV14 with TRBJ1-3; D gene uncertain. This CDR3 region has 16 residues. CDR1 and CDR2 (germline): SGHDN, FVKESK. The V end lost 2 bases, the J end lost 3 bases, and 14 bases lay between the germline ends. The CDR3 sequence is CASSQTEKARGNTIYF. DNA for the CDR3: TGTGCCAGCAGCCAAACAGAGAAGGCTCGTGGAAACACCATATATTTT.

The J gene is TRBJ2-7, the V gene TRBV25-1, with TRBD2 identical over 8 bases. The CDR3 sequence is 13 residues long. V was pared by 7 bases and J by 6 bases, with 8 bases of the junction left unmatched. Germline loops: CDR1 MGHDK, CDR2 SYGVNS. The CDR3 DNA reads TGTGCCAGCATGGCGGGACTAGTGAGCGAGCAGTACTTC. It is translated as CASMAGLVSEQYF.

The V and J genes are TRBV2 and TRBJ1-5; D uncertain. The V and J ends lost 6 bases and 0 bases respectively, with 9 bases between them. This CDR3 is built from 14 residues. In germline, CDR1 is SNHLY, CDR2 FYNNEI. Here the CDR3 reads CASRNSHSNQPQHF. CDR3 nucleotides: TGTGCCAGCAGGAACAGTCATAGCAATCAGCCCCAGCATTTT.

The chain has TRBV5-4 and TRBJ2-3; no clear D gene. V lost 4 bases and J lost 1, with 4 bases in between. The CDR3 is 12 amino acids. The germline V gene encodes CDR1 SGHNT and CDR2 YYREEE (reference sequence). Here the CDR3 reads CASSRGTDTQYF. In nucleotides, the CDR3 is TGTGCCAGCAGCAGAGGCACAGATACGCAGTATTTT.

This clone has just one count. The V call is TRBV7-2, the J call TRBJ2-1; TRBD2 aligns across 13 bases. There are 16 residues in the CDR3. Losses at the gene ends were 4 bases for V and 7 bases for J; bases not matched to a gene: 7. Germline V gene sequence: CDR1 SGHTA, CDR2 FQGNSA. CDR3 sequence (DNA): TGTGCCAGCAGCTCTATAAGACTAGCGGGGGGAAATGAGCAGTTCTTC. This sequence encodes CASSSIRLAGGNEQFF. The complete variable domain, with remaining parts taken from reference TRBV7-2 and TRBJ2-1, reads GAGVSQSPSNKVTEKGKDVELRCDPISGHTALYWYRQSLGQGLEFLIYFQGNSAPDKSGLPSDRFSAERTGGSVSTLTIQRTQQEDSAVYLCASSSIRLAGGNEQFFGPGTRLTVL.

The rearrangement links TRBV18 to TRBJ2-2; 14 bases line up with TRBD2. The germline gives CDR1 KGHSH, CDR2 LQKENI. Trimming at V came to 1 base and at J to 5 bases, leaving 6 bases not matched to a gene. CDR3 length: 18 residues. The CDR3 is CASSPRGTSGSGTGELFF. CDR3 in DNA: TGTGCCAGCTCACCACGGGGGACTAGCGGGAGCGGGACCGGGGAGCTGTTTTTT.

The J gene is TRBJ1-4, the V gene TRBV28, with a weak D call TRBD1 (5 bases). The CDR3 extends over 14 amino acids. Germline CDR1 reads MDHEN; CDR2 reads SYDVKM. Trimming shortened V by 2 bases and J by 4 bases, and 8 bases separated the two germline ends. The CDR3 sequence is CASSLLTVNEKLFF. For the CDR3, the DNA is TGTGCCAGCAGTTTACTGACAGTTAATGAAAAACTGTTTTTT. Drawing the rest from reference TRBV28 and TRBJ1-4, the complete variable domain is DVKVTQSSRYLVKRTGEKVFLECVQDMDHENMFWYRQDPGLGLRLIYFSYDVKMKEKGDIPEGYSVSREKKERFSLILESASTNQTSMYLCASSLLTVNEKLFFGSGTQLSVL.

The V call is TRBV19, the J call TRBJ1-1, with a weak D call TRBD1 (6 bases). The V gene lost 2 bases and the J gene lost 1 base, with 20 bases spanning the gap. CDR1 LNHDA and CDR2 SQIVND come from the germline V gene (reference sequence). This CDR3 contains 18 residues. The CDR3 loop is CASSIFSLGQTPNTEAFF. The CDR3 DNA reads TGTGCCAGTAGTATATTCTCCCTCGGACAGACACCGAACACTGAAGCTTTCTTT. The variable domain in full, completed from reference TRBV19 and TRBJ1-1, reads DGGITQSPKYLFRKEGQNVTLSCEQNLNHDAMYWYRQDPGQGLRLIYYSQIVNDFQKGDIAEGYSVSREKKESFPLTVTSAQKNPTAFYLCASSIFSLGQTPNTEAFFGQGTRLTVV.

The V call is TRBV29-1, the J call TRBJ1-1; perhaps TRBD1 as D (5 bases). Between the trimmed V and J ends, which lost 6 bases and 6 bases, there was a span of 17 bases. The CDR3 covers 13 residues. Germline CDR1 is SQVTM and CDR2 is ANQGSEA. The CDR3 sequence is CSVARGAGAEAFF. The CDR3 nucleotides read TGCAGCGTCGCACGGGGCGCGGGGGCTGAAGCTTTCTTT.

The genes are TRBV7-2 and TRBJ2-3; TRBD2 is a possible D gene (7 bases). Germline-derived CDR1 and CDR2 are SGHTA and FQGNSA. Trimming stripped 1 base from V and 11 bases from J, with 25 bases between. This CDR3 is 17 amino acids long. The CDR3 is CASSLGAGRGAGPRQYF. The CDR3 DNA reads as TGTGCCAGCAGCTTAGGAGCGGGGAGGGGGGCAGGCCCTCGGCAGTATTTT. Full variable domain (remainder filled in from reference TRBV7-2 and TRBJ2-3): GAGVSQSPSNKVTEKGKDVELRCDPISGHTALYWYRQSLGQGLEFLIYFQGNSAPDKSGLPSDRFSAERTGGSVSTLTIQRTQQEDSAVYLCASSLGAGRGAGPRQYFGPGTRLTVL.

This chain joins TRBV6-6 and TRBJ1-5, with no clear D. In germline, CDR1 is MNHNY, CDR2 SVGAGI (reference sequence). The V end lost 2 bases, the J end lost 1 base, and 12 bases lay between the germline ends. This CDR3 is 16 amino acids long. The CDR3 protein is CASSYAGPASNQPQHF. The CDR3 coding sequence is TGTGCCAGCAGTTACGCGGGCCCTGCCAGCAATCAGCCCCAGCATTTT.

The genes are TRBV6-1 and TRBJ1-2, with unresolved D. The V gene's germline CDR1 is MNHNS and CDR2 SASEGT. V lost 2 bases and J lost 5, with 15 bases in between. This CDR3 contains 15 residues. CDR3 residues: CASSELPGSRYGYTF. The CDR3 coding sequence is TGTGCCAGCAGTGAACTGCCGGGGTCGAGGTATGGCTACACCTTC.

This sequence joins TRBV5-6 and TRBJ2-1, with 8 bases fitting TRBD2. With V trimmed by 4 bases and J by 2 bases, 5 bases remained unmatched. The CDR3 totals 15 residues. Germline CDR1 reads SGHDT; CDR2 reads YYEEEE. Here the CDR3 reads CASSKPGLAYNEQFF. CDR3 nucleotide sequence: TGTGCCAGCAGCAAACCGGGACTAGCCTACAATGAGCAGTTCTTC.

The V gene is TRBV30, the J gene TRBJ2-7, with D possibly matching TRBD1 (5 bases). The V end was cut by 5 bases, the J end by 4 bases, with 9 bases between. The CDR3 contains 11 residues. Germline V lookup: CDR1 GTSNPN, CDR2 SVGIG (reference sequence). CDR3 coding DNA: TGTGCCTGGGACAGAGATTACGAGCAGTACTTC. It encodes CAWDRDYEQYF. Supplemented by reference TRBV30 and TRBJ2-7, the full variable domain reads SQTIHQWPATLVQPVGSPLSLECTVEGTSNPNLYWYRQAAGRGLQLLFYSVGIGQISSEVPQNLSASRPQDRQFILSSKKLLLSDSGFYLCAWDRDYEQYFGPGTRLTVT.

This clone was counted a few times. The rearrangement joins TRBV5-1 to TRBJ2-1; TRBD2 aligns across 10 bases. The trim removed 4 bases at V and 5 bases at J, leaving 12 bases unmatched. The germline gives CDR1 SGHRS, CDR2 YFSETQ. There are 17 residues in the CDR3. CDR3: CASSSARLAGSNNEQFF. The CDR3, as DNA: TGCGCCAGCAGCAGCGCTCGACTAGCGGGCAGCAACAATGAGCAGTTCTTC.

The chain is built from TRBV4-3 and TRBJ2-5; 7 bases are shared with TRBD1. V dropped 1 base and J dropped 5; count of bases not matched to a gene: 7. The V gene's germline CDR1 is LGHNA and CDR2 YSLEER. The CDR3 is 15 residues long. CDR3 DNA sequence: TGCGCCAGCAGCCAAGGGGTGCAACAGGGGGAGACCCAGTACTTC. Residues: CASSQGVQQGETQYF.

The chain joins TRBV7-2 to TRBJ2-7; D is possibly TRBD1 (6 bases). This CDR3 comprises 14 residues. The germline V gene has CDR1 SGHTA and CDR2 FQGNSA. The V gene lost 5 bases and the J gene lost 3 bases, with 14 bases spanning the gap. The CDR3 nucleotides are TGTGCCAGCAGCCAAAGACAGGCGCACTACGAGCAGTACTTC. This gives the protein CASSQRQAHYEQYF.

The CDR3 reads CASSESREGRETQYF. Here the CDR3 DNA reads TGTGCCAGCAGTGAATCCCGGGAGGGCCGAGAGACCCAGTACTTC. The J gene is TRBJ2-5, the V gene TRBV25-1; the match to TRBD2 covers 8 bases. CDR3 length: 15 residues. V was pared by 1 base and J by 4 bases, with 5 bases of the junction left unmatched. Per germline, CDR1 MGHDK and CDR2 SYGVNS.